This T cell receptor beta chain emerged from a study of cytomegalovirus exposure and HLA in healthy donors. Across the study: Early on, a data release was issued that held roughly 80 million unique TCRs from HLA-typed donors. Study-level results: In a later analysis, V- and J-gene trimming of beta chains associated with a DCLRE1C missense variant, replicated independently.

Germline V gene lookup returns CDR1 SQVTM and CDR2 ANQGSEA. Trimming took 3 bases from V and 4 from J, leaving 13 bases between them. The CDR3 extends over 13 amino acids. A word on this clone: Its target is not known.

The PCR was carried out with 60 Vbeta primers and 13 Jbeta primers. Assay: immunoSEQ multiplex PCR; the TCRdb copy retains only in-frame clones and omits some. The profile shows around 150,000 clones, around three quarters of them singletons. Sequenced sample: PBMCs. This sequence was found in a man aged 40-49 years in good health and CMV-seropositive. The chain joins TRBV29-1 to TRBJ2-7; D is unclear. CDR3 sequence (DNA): TGCAGCGTTGAGTGGCGCGGCCGATACGAGCAGTACTTC. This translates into CSVEWRGRYEQYF.